In its sample, the clone carrying this TCR beta chain was seen many times. This entry is derived from a study of regulatory T cells in long-lasting Graves disease. To make TCR beta libraries, researchers used iRepertoire HTBI primers and Arm-PCR of CDR3 regions. The authors' processing: Analysis of the samples identified around 64 TRBV and 14 TRBJ segments. TCRdb recomputed calls from the multiplex PCR reads with MiXCR, one row per CDR3 protein. The V and J calls were determined by TCRdb, not by the authors. The sample shows about 620,000 distinct CDR3 sequences, around 17% of them seen only once. V lost 6 bases and J 3 bases, leaving 9 bases between the germline ends. The CDR3 has 12 amino acids. Stated time point: newly diagnosed GD, antithyroid drugs for less than 3 months. PBMC-extracted RNA yielded the TCR library. This sample also appeared in a second study, on T cells in Graves' hyperthyroidism and ophthalmopathy. According to that study: HTBI primers drove first-round RT-PCR of the TCR CDR3.

J is TRBJ2-7 and V is TRBV12-3 or TRBV12-4; possibly TRBD2 for D (5 bases). This receptor was obtained from a woman aged 25 to 39 with Graves disease. Here the sequenced sample was peripheral blood mononuclear cells (PBMCs), taken at new diagnosis, from a patient treated with antithyroid drugs. CDR3 in amino acids: CASRDFNYEQYF. CDR3 DNA: TGTGCCAGCAGGGACTTTAACTACGAGCAGTACTTC.